This T cell receptor (beta chain) was recorded in a study of T cells expressing NK-cell markers. Study-wide context: HCMV seropositivity marked seven of the eight sequenced donors; one was seronegative. Broader study findings: The share of CD8+ T cells held by dominant NKG2C+ clonotypes was about 1.0-8% in about 6 donors.

TCRdb reprocessed the 5' RACE reads and reports one entry per CDR3 protein, with no DNA. The sample has 500,000 to 700,000 distinct CDR3 sequences. In regard to this clonotype: No antigen is known for it.

The CDR3 has 17 residues. Sequenced material: blood T cells: a sorted CD56 or NKG2C T cell subset, CD4+ or CD8+ T cells, or bulk PBMC T cells (not recorded which). V and J are TRBV12-3 or TRBV12-4 and TRBJ1-1; lacking DNA, the TRBD1 call made by TCRdb goes unchecked. The receptor's source is a man aged 18 to 29 in good health. The CDR3 loop is CASSSRAGRFNNTEAFF.